This TCR beta chain was captured in a study of control samples from healthy donors and cancer patients. Repertoires were generated with immunoSEQ multiplex PCR, while TCRdb's copy carries only in-frame clones and drops some. The repertoire holds roughly 38,000 clones, 83% seen once, with about half in the top ten. The V segment lost 3 bases and the J segment 5 bases; nucleotides outside the gene matches: 15. Germline CDR1 is LNHDA and CDR2 is SQIVND (reference sequence). The CDR3 runs 18 residues. The chain couples TRBV19 to TRBJ2-3; TRBD1 matches 9 bases. This receptor was obtained from a man aged 60-69 years in good health. What was sequenced was blood. The DNA for the CDR3 is TGTGCCAGTAGTATGGGGGTACCGGGACAGGGAACTTTAGATACGCAGTATTTT. Translation: CASSMGVPGQGTLDTQYF.